This is a list of T cell receptor beta chains from one sample in a study of control samples from healthy donors and cancer patients. Generated by immunoSEQ multiplex PCR, the TCRdb table keeps only in-frame clones and is missing some. The sample lists approximately 150,000 clones, roughly 94% occurring once. Sequencing was done on a sample of PBMCs. These receptor sequences come from a man between 60 and 75 years old with colorectal cancer. Each CDR3 is given with its conserved first and last residue.

cdr3_aa,v_call,j_call
CASSLDPGPYEQYF,TRBV5-1,TRBJ2-7
CASSLDPINYGYTF,TRBV5-6,TRBJ1-2
CASSSSDSLSYNEQFF,TRBV18,TRBJ2-1
CASSLAGGHNEQFF,TRBV9,TRBJ2-1
CASRAYSNYGYTF,TRBV2,TRBJ1-2
CAWNGGSGYEQYF,TRBV30,TRBJ2-7
CARELSKENYGYTF,TRBV2,TRBJ1-2
CSVGGLSTKYNEQFF,TRBV29-1,TRBJ2-1
CASSPSPLLTKNIQYF,TRBV19,TRBJ2-4
CASSNRVKHEQYF,TRBV2,TRBJ2-7
CASSPTGTSITDTQYF,TRBV18,TRBJ2-3
CASSWSTAGKFYEQYF,TRBV4-3,TRBJ2-7
CASSPRDGSGYTF,TRBV2,TRBJ1-2
CASSGGQLRFF,TRBV19,TRBJ2-1
CASSPLIRGEPPGELFF,TRBV7-6,TRBJ2-2
CAISGGLPSTDTQYF,TRBV10-3,TRBJ2-3
CAWSVQSGNEQFF,TRBV30,TRBJ2-1
CSVAPRDYTDTQYF,TRBV29-1,TRBJ2-3
CASSELRQGRGNQPQHF,TRBV10-1,TRBJ1-5
CASSSRNEQFF,TRBV3-1/TRBV3-2,TRBJ2-1
CASSLTGTAQETQYF,TRBV7-2,TRBJ2-5
CASSHLTGGPSRGVNYGYTF,TRBV14,TRBJ1-2